The text below deals with one T cell receptor beta chain. Its antigen is not known. Trimming took 4 bases from V and 0 from J, leaving 13 bases between them. CDR3 length: 16 amino acids. Germline CDR1 and CDR2: LGHNA and YNFKEQ. The data originate from a study of T cell responses to AZD1222 COVID-19 vaccine. Libraries were prepared by immunoSEQ multiplex PCR; TCRdb keeps only in-frame clonotypes and omits some of them. Here the sample spans about 88,000 clones, roughly 89% being singletons. Findings and caveats of the study: The donor cohort was predominantly white British with a female majority, and clonal diversity may have been underestimated.

V and J are TRBV4-2 and TRBJ1-5; D is undetermined. The sequence was collected from an adult in good health. The sequenced sample was peripheral blood, obtained on day 0 of MenACWY control vaccination. The CDR3 coding sequence is TGTGCCAGCAGCCCGCGGGCGGGTTATAGCAATCAGCCCCAGCATTTT. Protein product: CASSPRAGYSNQPQHF.